Sequencing of this TCR beta chain was carried out in a study of blood T cell repertoires in COVID-19. Background on the study: The analysed material was cDNA or gDNA that came from T cells, B-cell-depleted T cells, or PBMCs.

In the original processing: Estimates of nucleated cell counts were drawn from the amplification of reference gene primers. Measured with immunoSEQ multiplex PCR; TCRdb has only the in-frame clones, and not every one. V, J and clone size are taken as reported in that table, and D and trimming were inferred from the DNA itself. Here the sample spans around 270,000 clones, roughly four fifths being singletons. The CDR3 totals 16 residues. Germline CDR1 and CDR2: LNHDA and SQIVND (reference sequence). Germline trimming cut 3 bases from V and 4 bases from J; bases unmatched to any gene: 9. The gene calls are TRBV19 and TRBJ2-1; 7 nucleotides agree with TRBD1. This TCR was sampled from a person aged 65-85 years with COVID-19, enrolled during active disease. Sequencing input: peripheral blood. CDR3 region: CASSMVTGDMYNEQFF. CDR3 DNA: TGTGCCAGTAGTATGGTCACAGGGGATATGTACAATGAGCAGTTCTTC.